Listed below are T cell receptor beta chains from one sample, sequenced in a study of CD4 T cells in relation to SARS-CoV-2 and coronaviruses. Here immunoSEQ multiplex PCR was the method, and the copy in TCRdb shows in-frame clones only, minus some. The sample gives around 9,700 clones, 81% of which show up once; about 18% is in the top ten. These receptors are not linked to any known antigen. What was sequenced was CD4+ T cells from PBMCs, cultured in vitro. Every receptor here comes from a human donor in good health. Each CDR3 is given with its conserved first and last residue.

V gene	CDR3 protein
TRBV5-1	CASITQGYTEAFF
TRBV2	CASSEGNQPQHF
TRBV18	CASSRPQGTYGYTF
TRBV5-1	CASSDRDGLNEQYF
TRBV5-4	CASSTVLGRAYEQYF
TRBV9	CASSVRPGGGGYNEQFF
TRBV18	CASSLLAGFSYEQYF
TRBV3-1/TRBV3-2	CASSLRTGLAEQYF
TRBV27	CASSPPLAGGTLYNEQFF
TRBV30	CAWTQGPGTDTQYF
TRBV19	CAASVASGANVLTF
TRBV5-1	CASSRDPNQPQHF